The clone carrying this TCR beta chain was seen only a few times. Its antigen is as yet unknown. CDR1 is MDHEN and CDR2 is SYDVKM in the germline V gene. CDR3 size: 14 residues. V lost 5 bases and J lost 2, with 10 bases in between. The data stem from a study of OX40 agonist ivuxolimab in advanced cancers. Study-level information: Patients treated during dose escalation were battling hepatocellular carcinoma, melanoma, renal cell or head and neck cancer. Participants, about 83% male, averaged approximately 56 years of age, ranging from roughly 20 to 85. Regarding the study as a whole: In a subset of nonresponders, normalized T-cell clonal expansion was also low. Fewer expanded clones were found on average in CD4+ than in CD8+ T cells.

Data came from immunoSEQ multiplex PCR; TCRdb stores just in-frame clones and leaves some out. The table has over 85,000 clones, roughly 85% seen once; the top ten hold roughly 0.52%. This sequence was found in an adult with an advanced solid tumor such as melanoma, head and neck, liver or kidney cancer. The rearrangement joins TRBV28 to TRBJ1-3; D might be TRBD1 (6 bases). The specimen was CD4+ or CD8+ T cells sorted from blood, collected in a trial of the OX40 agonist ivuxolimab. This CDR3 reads CASSPPGAGNTIYF. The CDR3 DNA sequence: TGTGCCAGCAGTCCTCCAGGGGCTGGAAACACCATATATTTT.